Described below is a single T cell receptor beta chain sequence and its context. Its target is not known. These data come from a study of identical twins. Findings and limits, study-wide: There were fewer insertions in abundant cord blood beta clonotypes, but memory repertoires showed no such pattern.

The V gene's germline CDR1 is MNHEY and CDR2 SMNVEV (reference sequence). The CDR3 totals 13 residues. The ends were cut back, 3 bases at V and 7 bases at J, with 11 bases in the middle. Template switching added a universal primer site, and cDNA bore unique molecular identifiers. TCRdb reanalysed the 5' RACE reads using MiXCR and keeps one entry per CDR3 protein. The table includes 500,000 to 600,000 distinct CDR3 sequences, 20% to 25% detected once. These data also formed part of another study, on T cells expressing NK-cell markers. From that second work: Over 5 donors carried dominant NKG2C+ clonotypes that made up about 1.0-8% of their CD8+ T cells. Among several donors, these clonotypes also ranked first in the CD3+CD56-NKG2C+ fraction.

This chain uses TRBV27 with TRBJ2-3; no firm D call. This receptor was obtained from a woman younger than 35 in good health. The specimen was CD4+ T cells sorted from blood. CDR3 protein: CASSFHEHHTQYF. The CDR3 nucleotides are TGTGCCAGCAGTTTTCACGAACATCATACGCAGTATTTT.